The next 21 T cell receptor beta chains were all read from a single sample in a study of shared clonotypes between healthy human individuals. Sequencing used immunoSEQ multiplex PCR; TCRdb keeps in-frame clones, though not all of them. The sample yields some 2,000,000 clones, 85% to 95% seen once. CD8 cells classed as naive were CD45RO-negative and positively selected for CCR7, excluding terminally differentiated effector memory CD45RA+ cells. Sample: naive CD8+ T cells sorted from blood. These receptor sequences come from a man between 18 and 29 years old in good health.

This clone was seen a handful of times. Within the sample, other DNA sequences also encode this same CDR3. This chain connects TRBV7-9 to TRBJ1-1, with 9 bases lining up with TRBD1. The trim removed 4 bases at V and 1 base at J, leaving 1 base unmatched. The germline V gene has CDR1 SEHNR and CDR2 FQNEAQ (reference sequence). This CDR3 contains 14 residues. The CDR3 region has the DNA TGTGCCAGCAGCTGGGGACAGGGGAACACTGAAGCTTTCTTT. Translating it yields CASSWGQGNTEAFF.

This sequence joins TRBV7-9 and TRBJ2-3, with no clear D. CDR3 length: 13 residues. CDR1 is SEHNR and CDR2 is FQNEAQ in the germline V gene (reference sequence). With 1 base removed from V and 5 bases from J, the gap between germline ends came to 7 bases. The CDR3 sequence is CASSLGEGDTQYF. CDR3 DNA: TGTGCCAGCAGCTTAGGTGAAGGAGATACGCAGTATTTT.

The CDR3 region is CASSPEPVSYNEQFF. In DNA, the CDR3 is TGCGCCAGCAGCCCGGAGCCCGTATCTTACAATGAGCAGTTCTTC. This rearrangement joins TRBV4-1 to TRBJ2-1, with D hard to call. This CDR3 is 15 amino acids long. CDR1 MGHRA and CDR2 YSYEKL come from the germline V gene. V dropped 4 bases and J dropped 4 bases, with 14 bases sitting between them.

The chain carries TRBV6-1 and TRBJ1-2, with TRBD1 matching over 11 bases. This CDR3 contains 16 residues. The V gene end was trimmed by 3 bases and the J gene end by 6 bases; junction bases not matched to a gene: 9. Germline V gene lookup returns CDR1 MNHNS and CDR2 SASEGT. The CDR3 sequence: CASSDLGQGVKDGYTF. The CDR3 region has the DNA TGTGCCAGCAGTGACTTGGGACAGGGGGTGAAGGATGGCTACACCTTC.

This sequence joins TRBV5-6 and TRBJ1-2; 10 nucleotides match TRBD1. Germline trimming cut 4 bases from V and 8 bases from J; bases unmatched to any gene: 5. The CDR3 consists of 13 residues. Germline V gene lookup returns CDR1 SGHDT and CDR2 YYEEEE. The CDR3 bases are TGTGCCAGCAGCCCAGACAGGGGGCAGGGCTACACCTTC. It codes for CASSPDRGQGYTF.

This sequence joins TRBV7-6 and TRBJ2-5; TRBD2 aligns across 8 bases. The CDR3 is 15 amino acids. Trimming took 6 bases from V and 2 from J; bases not matched to a gene: 8. Germline CDR1 reads SGHVS; CDR2 reads FNYEAQ. The chain's CDR3 is CASSFDSGAQETQYF. The CDR3 DNA reads as TGTGCCAGCAGTTTCGATAGCGGGGCTCAAGAGACCCAGTACTTC.

The J gene is TRBJ2-3, the V gene TRBV27; 11 bases match TRBD2. Germline trimming cut 5 bases from V and 3 bases from J; bases unmatched to any gene: 7. The CDR3 runs 16 residues. Germline CDR1 reads MNHEY; CDR2 reads SMNVEV (reference sequence). This CDR3 reads CASSPLGTSGTDTQYF. The CDR3 DNA is TGTGCCAGCAGTCCCCTGGGGACTAGCGGAACAGATACGCAGTATTTT.

The rearrangement links TRBV6-5 to TRBJ1-2, with D perhaps TRBD1 (5 bases). Germline CDR1 reads MNHEY; CDR2 reads SVGAGI. This CDR3 comprises 14 residues. V dropped 0 bases and J dropped 7 bases, with 12 bases sitting between them. CDR3 nucleotides: TGTGCCAGCAGTTACTCGGAAGGGACGCGTGGCTACACCTTC. Translating it yields CASSYSEGTRGYTF.

The chain recombines TRBV6-5 with TRBJ1-1; D perhaps matches TRBD1 (5 bases). Trimming cost V 0 bases and J 1 base, with 9 bases left between them. The length of the CDR3 is 15 residues. CDR1 and CDR2 from the germline V gene are MNHEY and SVGAGI. The CDR3 nucleotides read TGTGCCAGCAGTTACTCAGGACACCCGAACACTGAAGCTTTCTTT. Protein sequence: CASSYSGHPNTEAFF.

Here the CDR3 reads CASSSYAGSSYEQYF. The CDR3 DNA reads TGTGCCAGCAGCTCGTACGCGGGGAGCTCCTACGAGCAGTACTTC. The rearrangement joins TRBV11-2 to TRBJ2-7, with a tentative D call TRBD2 (6 bases). With 4 bases removed from V and 0 bases from J, the gap between germline ends came to 13 bases. Looked up from germline, CDR1 is SGHAT and CDR2 is FQNNGV. The CDR3 sequence is 15 residues long.

The count of this clone is one. CDR3 sequence: CASSSRTGYYSGANVLTF. The CDR3 nucleotides are TGTGCCAGCAGTTCCCGGACAGGGTACTACTCTGGGGCCAACGTCCTGACTTTC. The chain uses TRBV28 and TRBJ2-6; TRBD1 matches at 8 bases. Looked up from germline, CDR1 is MDHEN and CDR2 is SYDVKM. This CDR3 is 18 amino acids long. With V trimmed by 4 bases and J by 0 bases, 8 bases remained unmatched.

In nucleotides, the CDR3 is TGCGCCAGCAGTGAGTTCTCGGGGAACGAGCAGTACTTC. Protein product: CASSEFSGNEQYF. The chain combines TRBV10-2 with TRBJ2-7; D may be TRBD2 (5 bases). The V and J ends lost 1 base and 5 bases respectively, with 9 bases between them. The CDR3 has 13 amino acids. Germline V gene sequence: CDR1 WSHSY, CDR2 SAAADI.

The chain carries TRBV4-3 and TRBJ2-1; 9 bases align to TRBD1. This CDR3 is built from 17 residues. Trimming cost V 0 bases and J 3 bases; bases outside gene matches: 6. From germline, CDR1 is LGHNA and CDR2 YSLEER. The CDR3, as DNA: TGCGCCAGCAGCCAAGATAAGTGGACAGGGGTCTACAATGAGCAGTTCTTC. Amino acid sequence: CASSQDKWTGVYNEQFF.

The chain uses TRBV4-1 and TRBJ1-1; perhaps TRBD1 as D (6 bases). CDR1 is MGHRA and CDR2 is YSYEKL in the germline V gene. This CDR3 is built from 15 residues. Trimming took 2 bases from V and 6 from J, leaving 16 bases between them. CDR3 in DNA: TGCGCCAGCAGCCAATGGGATACAGGGTACGCTGAAGCTTTCTTT. It translates to CASSQWDTGYAEAFF.

The CDR3 nucleotides read TGTGCCAGCAGCCCACCTCAGGGGACAGATACGCAGTATTTT. As protein: CASSPPQGTDTQYF. The rearrangement joins TRBV9 to TRBJ2-3, with D perhaps TRBD1 (6 bases). The germline V gene has CDR1 SGDLS and CDR2 YYNGEE. V was clipped by 4 bases and J by 3 bases, with 12 bases between them. The CDR3 has 14 amino acids.

V is TRBV19 and J is TRBJ2-1; D gene uncertain. This CDR3 spans 14 amino acids. The ends were cut back, 5 bases at V and 8 bases at J, with 16 bases in the middle. Germline-derived CDR1 and CDR2 are LNHDA and SQIVND (reference sequence). The CDR3 nucleotides are TGTGCCAGTAGTTCTTCGACTGGTTATGATGAGCAGTTCTTC. It specifies CASSSSTGYDEQFF.

The rearrangement links TRBV11-3 to TRBJ2-1; 7 nucleotides line up with TRBD2. CDR1 is SGHNT and CDR2 is YENEEA in the germline V gene. This CDR3 spans 16 amino acids. The V and J ends lost 2 bases and 6 bases, in that order; junction bases with no gene match: 10. Here the CDR3 DNA reads TGTGCCAGCAGCTTAATGGCGGGAGAGGGCTCCAATGAGCAGTTCTTC. Its translation: CASSLMAGEGSNEQFF.

V gene TRBV30 combines with J gene TRBJ1-5; 8 positions agree with TRBD1. Germline V gene lookup returns CDR1 GTSNPN and CDR2 SVGIG (reference sequence). J was trimmed by 7 bases and V by 2 bases; bases with no gene match: 4. The CDR3 contains 13 residues. The CDR3 region has the DNA TGTGCCTGGAGTAGCACAGGGGGACAGCCCCAGCATTTT. As protein: CAWSSTGGQPQHF.

This sequence joins TRBV2 and TRBJ2-7; TRBD2 might be the D (7 bases). This CDR3 contains 13 residues. The germline V gene encodes CDR1 SNHLY and CDR2 FYNNEI. V gave up 9 bases and J gave up 5 bases, with 17 bases separating them. CDR3 sequence (DNA): TGTGCCAGGGACCGGGGGGCAGGAGACGAGCAGTACTTC. It yields the protein CARDRGAGDEQYF.

Remarks on this clone: This sample includes further DNA sequences coding for the same CDR3. This chain links TRBV27 with TRBJ2-7, with D possibly being TRBD2 (6 bases). Deletions cut 4 bases from V and 4 bases from J, with 17 bases between. Germline loops: CDR1 MNHEY, CDR2 SMNVEV (reference sequence). The CDR3 sequence is 15 residues long. DNA of the CDR3: TGTGCCAGCAGTTCACTTGCGGGCGGGGCGTACGAGCAGTACTTC. Translating it yields CASSSLAGGAYEQYF.

The chain recombines TRBV7-6 with TRBJ2-1, with D perhaps matching TRBD2 (6 bases). Per germline, CDR1 SGHVS and CDR2 FNYEAQ. This CDR3 has 15 residues. Trimming removed 1 base at V and 4 bases at J, with 11 bases between. The CDR3 here is CASSLVSGEYNEQFF. CDR3 coding DNA: TGTGCCAGCAGCTTAGTTAGCGGAGAATACAATGAGCAGTTCTTC.